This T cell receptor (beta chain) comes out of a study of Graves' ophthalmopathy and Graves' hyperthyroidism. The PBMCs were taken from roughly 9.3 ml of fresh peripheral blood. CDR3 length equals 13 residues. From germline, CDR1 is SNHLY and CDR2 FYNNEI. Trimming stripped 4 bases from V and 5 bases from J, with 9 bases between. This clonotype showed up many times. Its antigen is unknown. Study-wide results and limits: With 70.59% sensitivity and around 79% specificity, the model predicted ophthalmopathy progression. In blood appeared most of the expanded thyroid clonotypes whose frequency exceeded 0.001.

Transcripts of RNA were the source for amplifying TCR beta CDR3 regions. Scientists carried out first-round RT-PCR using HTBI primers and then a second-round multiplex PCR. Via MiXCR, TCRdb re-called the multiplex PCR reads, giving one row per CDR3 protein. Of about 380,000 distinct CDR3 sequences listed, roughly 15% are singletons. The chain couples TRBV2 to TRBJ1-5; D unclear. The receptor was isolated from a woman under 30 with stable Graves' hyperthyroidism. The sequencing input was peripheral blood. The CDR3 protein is CASSVTQDQPQHF. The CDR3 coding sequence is TGTGCCAGCAGTGTCACGCAGGATCAGCCCCAGCATTTT.